This entry lists 26 T cell receptor beta chains sequenced from one sample in a study of blood T cell repertoires in COVID-19. Profiled with immunoSEQ multiplex PCR; TCRdb holds only in-frame clones, not every one. This sample has approximately 84,000 clones, with roughly 80% found just once. Sequencing was carried out using peripheral blood. These receptor sequences come from a human donor in a cohort sampled during active COVID-19.

The chain links TRBV7-2 to TRBJ2-3, with 14 positions matching TRBD2. CDR1 and CDR2 (germline): SGHTA, FQGNSA. The CDR3 runs to 18 residues. J lost 1 base, V lost 2 bases, and 5 bases had no gene match. The CDR3 reads CASSLRLAGGRRTDTQYF. For the CDR3, the DNA is TGTGCCAGCAGCTTACGACTAGCGGGGGGGCGACGCACAGATACGCAGTATTTT.

The V call is TRBV3-1 (or the pseudogene TRBV3-2), the J call TRBJ1-5; TRBD1 matches at 7 bases. The CDR3 is 15 amino acids. After removal of 4 bases from V and 3 bases from J, the junction contained 6 bases not matched to a gene. Germline-derived CDR1 and CDR2 are LGHDT and YNNKEL (reference sequence). The CDR3 region has the DNA TGTGCCAGCAGCCTTTCCGGGACAGACAATCAGCCCCAGCATTTT. Residues: CASSLSGTDNQPQHF.

The J gene is TRBJ2-2, the V gene TRBV5-1; D is undetermined. From germline, CDR1 is SGHRS and CDR2 YFSETQ. V lost 5 bases and J 5 bases, leaving 4 bases between the germline ends. The CDR3 has 11 amino acids. This CDR3 reads CASRLTGELFF. The CDR3 nucleotides read TGCGCCAGCAGACTGACCGGGGAGCTGTTTTTT.

V gene TRBV4-2 combines with J gene TRBJ2-5, with a possible D match to TRBD2 (6 bases). Germline loops: CDR1 LGHNA, CDR2 YNFKEQ. The CDR3 runs to 12 residues. The germline V and J ends were trimmed by 4 bases and 3 bases, with 6 bases remaining between them. The CDR3 sequence: CASSLAEETQYF. Written as DNA, the CDR3 is TGTGCCAGCAGCCTAGCGGAAGAGACCCAGTACTTC.

The chain employs TRBV9 and TRBJ1-3; D not certain. Germline CDR1 SGDLS, CDR2 YYNGEE. Between the trimmed V and J ends, which lost 3 bases and 12 bases, there was a span of 13 bases. CDR3 length equals 12 residues. The CDR3 sequence: CASSGTQTRIYF. The DNA for the CDR3 is TGTGCCAGCAGCGGCACCCAAACTCGCATATATTTT.

This chain connects TRBV6-1 to TRBJ2-2; tentatively, D is TRBD2 (7 bases). Germline CDR1 MNHNS, CDR2 SASEGT. This CDR3 is 15 amino acids long. V was pared by 3 bases and J by 7 bases, with 15 bases between. CDR3 amino acids: CASSDRGGADGELFF. Here the CDR3 DNA reads TGTGCCAGCAGTGATCGTGGGGGGGCCGACGGGGAGCTGTTTTTT.

The chain joins TRBV30 to TRBJ1-1; 8 positions match TRBD1. Per germline, CDR1 GTSNPN and CDR2 SVGIG (reference sequence). The V and J ends lost 8 bases and 5 bases, in that order; junction bases with no gene match: 10. This CDR3 spans 13 amino acids. The CDR3 here is CARSQGAGTEAFF. In DNA form, the CDR3 reads TGTGCCCGATCCCAGGGGGCAGGTACTGAAGCTTTCTTT.

A few counts support this clone. This chain joins TRBV6-1 and TRBJ1-2, with D possibly matching TRBD1 (5 bases). Per the germline V gene, CDR1 is MNHNS and CDR2 is SASEGT. V was clipped by 1 base and J by 7 bases, with 7 bases between them. The CDR3 is made up of 12 amino acids. This chain's CDR3 is CASSEVRVGYTF. For the CDR3, the DNA is TGTGCCAGCAGTGAAGTCAGGGTTGGCTACACCTTC.

The genes are TRBV3-1 (or the pseudogene TRBV3-2) and TRBJ2-7; 7 bases are shared with TRBD2. Per germline, CDR1 LGHDT and CDR2 YNNKEL (reference sequence). The CDR3 is made up of 14 amino acids. J was trimmed by 2 bases and V by 3 bases; bases with no gene match: 4. The CDR3 region has the DNA TGTGCCAGCAGCCATTCCCTAGCGGCCTACGAGCAGTACTTC. Amino acid sequence: CASSHSLAAYEQYF.

The rearrangement links TRBV7-3 to TRBJ2-1, with 8 bases matching TRBD2. Germline V gives CDR1 SGHTA, CDR2 FQGTGA. The CDR3 has 17 residues. Trimming cost V 5 bases and J 8 bases; bases outside gene matches: 17. The CDR3 DNA reads TGTGCCAGCAGCCCCCACCGGGGGAGCGGGAGCCCCGATGAGCAGTTCTTC. Encoded protein: CASSPHRGSGSPDEQFF.

The chain has TRBV7-3 and TRBJ1-4; no reliable D call. This CDR3 is built from 13 residues. Between the trimmed V and J ends, which lost 3 bases and 8 bases, there was a span of 10 bases. Germline CDR1 SGHTA, CDR2 FQGTGA. This CDR3 reads CASSFGVGEKLFF. Here the CDR3 DNA reads TGTGCCAGCAGCTTCGGGGTCGGGGAAAAACTGTTTTTT.

This clone was counted only a few times. This chain links TRBV15 with TRBJ1-1; TRBD1 matches at 7 bases. Germline assignment: CDR1 LNHNV and CDR2 YYDKDF (reference sequence). J was trimmed by 3 bases and V by 4 bases; bases with no gene match: 5. CDR3 length equals 14 residues. CDR3 loop: CATSKTGIYTEAFF. In DNA, the CDR3 is TGTGCCACCAGCAAGACAGGGATTTACACTGAAGCTTTCTTT.

The V gene is TRBV6-6, the J gene TRBJ1-4, with 8 bases lining up with TRBD1. V was pared by 7 bases and J by 8 bases, with 9 bases of the junction left unmatched. Per germline, CDR1 MNHNY and CDR2 SVGAGI (reference sequence). CDR3 length: 14 residues. The CDR3 is CASNNRGEREKLFF. The CDR3 coding sequence is TGTGCCAGCAACAACAGGGGGGAGAGGGAAAAACTGTTTTTT.

This chain uses TRBV7-9 with TRBJ1-1; 7 nucleotides match TRBD1. This CDR3 comprises 15 residues. Germline CDR1 reads SEHNR; CDR2 reads FQNEAQ (reference sequence). Trimming removed 1 base from V and 11 bases from J; junction bases left unmatched: 13. The CDR3, as DNA: TGTGCCAGCAGCTTAGAAGCCGGACAGGCCCTCCGCGCTTTCTTT. Its protein is CASSLEAGQALRAFF.

This clone was seen a handful of times. The chain recombines TRBV5-8 with TRBJ2-7, with D possibly being TRBD2 (7 bases). The V gene's germline CDR1 is SGHTS and CDR2 YDEGEE. The CDR3 has 14 amino acids. Trimming pared 10 bases from V and 0 bases from J, leaving 17 bases between. CDR3 in amino acids: CACSGGPSSYEQYF. CDR3 nucleotide sequence: TGTGCCTGCTCCGGGGGGCCCTCCTCCTACGAGCAGTACTTC.

This clone turned up a few times. The rearrangement uses TRBV19 and TRBJ1-5, with a tentative D call TRBD1 (5 bases). This CDR3 region has 14 residues. Trimming stripped 7 bases from V and 5 bases from J, with 15 bases between. The V gene's germline CDR1 is LNHDA and CDR2 SQIVND (reference sequence). CDR3: CASNSEGRDQPQHF. Written as DNA, the CDR3 is TGTGCCAGTAACAGCGAGGGGAGGGATCAGCCCCAGCATTTT.

The genes are TRBV5-1 and TRBJ2-6; D ambiguous. Germline V gene data show CDR1 as SGHRS and CDR2 as YFSETQ. Deletions cut 0 bases from V and 0 bases from J, with 4 bases between. The CDR3 totals 15 residues. CDR3: CASSLAVSGANVLTF. The CDR3 DNA is TGCGCCAGCAGCTTGGCGGTCTCTGGGGCCAACGTCCTGACTTTC.

V gene TRBV18 combines with J gene TRBJ2-3; tentative D call: TRBD1 (7 bases). CDR1 and CDR2 (germline): KGHSH, LQKENI. Trimming cost V 5 bases and J 11 bases, with 20 bases left between them. The CDR3 spans 14 residues. CDR3 sequence (DNA): TGTGCCAGCTCAACGGGCAGGGGGGCCTTGGGGCAGTATTTT. Its protein is CASSTGRGALGQYF.

The CDR3 region has the DNA TGTGCCAGCAGCAGCCAGACTCGCGAGCAGTACTTC. It yields the protein CASSSQTREQYF. J is TRBJ2-7 and V is TRBV7-9; D call uncertain. Between the trimmed V and J ends, which lost 5 bases and 6 bases, there was a span of 11 bases. Per the germline V gene, CDR1 is SEHNR and CDR2 is FQNEAQ (reference sequence). This CDR3 has 12 residues.

This clone was seen a handful of times. The V and J genes are TRBV11-2 and TRBJ2-6, with unresolved D. V lost 1 base, J lost 0 bases, and 4 bases lay in between. Germline assignment: CDR1 SGHAT and CDR2 FQNNGV. The CDR3 sequence is 15 residues long. The CDR3 region has the DNA TGTGCCAGCAGCTTAGGGAGCTCTGGGGCCAACGTCCTGACTTTC. It yields the protein CASSLGSSGANVLTF.

This clone was found a few times. The chain uses TRBV9 and TRBJ1-5; D is possibly TRBD1 (6 bases). This CDR3 is 18 amino acids long. V lost 5 bases to trimming and J lost 0 bases, with 21 bases between them. CDR1 is SGDLS, CDR2 YYNGEE, per germline. The CDR3 loop reads CASSGQRRDLYSNQPQHF. The CDR3 nucleotides read TGTGCCAGCAGTGGACAGCGCCGAGACCTTTATAGCAATCAGCCCCAGCATTTT.

V usage is TRBV9 and J usage is TRBJ2-1; 11 nucleotides align to TRBD2. The germline V gene has CDR1 SGDLS and CDR2 YYNGEE. V lost 2 bases, J lost 5 bases, and 6 bases stayed unmatched. The CDR3 sequence is 16 residues long. The DNA for the CDR3 is TGTGCCAGCAGCGTTAGCGGGAGGGGCCTCCACAATGAGCAGTTCTTC. This gives the protein CASSVSGRGLHNEQFF.

The CDR3 region has the DNA TGTGCCAGCAGTTTATCCCGGGAAAAACTGTTTTTT. As protein: CASSLSREKLFF. The V and J genes are TRBV28 and TRBJ1-4, with unresolved D. The V end lost 1 base, the J end lost 8 bases, and 5 bases lay between the germline ends. This CDR3 is 12 amino acids long. The germline V gene has CDR1 MDHEN and CDR2 SYDVKM.

V and J are TRBV5-5 and TRBJ2-1; no firm D call. V was clipped by 0 bases and J by 0 bases, with 10 bases between them. Germline V gives CDR1 SGHKS, CDR2 YYEKEE (reference sequence). CDR3 size: 16 residues. The CDR3 loop reads CASSLGPMSSYNEQFF. Written as DNA, the CDR3 is TGTGCCAGCAGCTTGGGTCCTATGAGCTCCTACAATGAGCAGTTCTTC.

The chain links TRBV12-3 or TRBV12-4 to TRBJ1-1; unclear D gene. There are 13 residues in the CDR3. V lost 2 bases, J lost 1 base, and 5 bases lay in between. The CDR3 nucleotides are TGTGCCAGCAGTTTAACAGAGAACACTGAAGCTTTCTTT. It translates to CASSLTENTEAFF.

The chain combines TRBV2 with TRBJ2-3, with no clear D. CDR1 is SNHLY, CDR2 FYNNEI, per germline. This CDR3 has 14 amino acids. The germline V and J ends were trimmed by 3 bases and 3 bases, with 10 bases remaining between them. As DNA, the CDR3 is TGTGCCAGCAGTGAGGTAGCTGGGACAGATACGCAGTATTTT. As protein: CASSEVAGTDTQYF.